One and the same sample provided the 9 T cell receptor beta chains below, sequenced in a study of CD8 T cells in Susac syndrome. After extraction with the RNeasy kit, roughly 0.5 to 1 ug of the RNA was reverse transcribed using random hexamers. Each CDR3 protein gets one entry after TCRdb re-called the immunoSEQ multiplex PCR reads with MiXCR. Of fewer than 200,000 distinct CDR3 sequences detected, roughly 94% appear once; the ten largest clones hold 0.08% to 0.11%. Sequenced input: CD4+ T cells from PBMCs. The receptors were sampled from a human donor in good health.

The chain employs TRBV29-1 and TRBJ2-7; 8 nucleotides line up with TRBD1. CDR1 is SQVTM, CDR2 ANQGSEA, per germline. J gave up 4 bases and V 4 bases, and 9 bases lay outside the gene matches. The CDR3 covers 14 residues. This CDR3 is CSVAQGAFGYEQYF. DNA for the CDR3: TGCAGCGTTGCCCAGGGGGCTTTTGGATACGAGCAGTACTTC.

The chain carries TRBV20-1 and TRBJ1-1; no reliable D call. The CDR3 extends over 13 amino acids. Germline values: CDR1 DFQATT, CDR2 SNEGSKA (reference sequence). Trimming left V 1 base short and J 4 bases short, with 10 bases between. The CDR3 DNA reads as TGCAGTGCTAGAGGGTGGAGGTCCACTGAAGCTTTCTTT. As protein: CSARGWRSTEAFF.

CDR3 residues: CSVGLAGGPGELFF. DNA of the CDR3: TGCAGCGTTGGGCTAGCGGGAGGACCAGGGGAGCTGTTTTTT. V is TRBV29-1 and J is TRBJ2-2; TRBD2 matches at 11 bases. CDR3 length: 14 residues. V shed 4 bases and J 8 bases; nucleotides not matched to a gene: 6. From germline, CDR1 is SQVTM and CDR2 ANQGSEA.

The CDR3 bases are TGTGCCAGCAGTTTACCGTTGGGACAGTCAGAGACCCAGTACTTC. Amino acids: CASSLPLGQSETQYF. The genes are TRBV28 and TRBJ2-5; TRBD1 matches 7 bases. The CDR3 consists of 15 residues. With V trimmed by 2 bases and J by 4 bases, 7 bases remained unmatched. Germline V gene sequence: CDR1 MDHEN, CDR2 SYDVKM.

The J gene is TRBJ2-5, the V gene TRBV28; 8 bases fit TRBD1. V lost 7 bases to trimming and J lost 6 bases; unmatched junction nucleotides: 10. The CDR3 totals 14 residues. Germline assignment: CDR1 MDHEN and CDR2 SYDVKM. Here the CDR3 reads CASTPPGGGQTQYF. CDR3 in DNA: TGTGCCAGCACCCCTCCAGGGGGCGGACAGACCCAGTACTTC.

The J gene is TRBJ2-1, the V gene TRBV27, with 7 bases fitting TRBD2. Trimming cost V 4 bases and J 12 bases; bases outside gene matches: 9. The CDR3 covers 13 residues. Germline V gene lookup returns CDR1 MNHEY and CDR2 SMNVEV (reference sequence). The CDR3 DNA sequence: TGTGCCAGCAGTTCGGACTGGGAGGGTTGGCAGTTCTTC. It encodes CASSSDWEGWQFF.

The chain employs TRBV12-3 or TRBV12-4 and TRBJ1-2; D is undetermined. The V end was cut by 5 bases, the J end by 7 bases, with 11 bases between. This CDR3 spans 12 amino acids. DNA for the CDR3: TGTGCCAGCAGTCCCACACGAGCTGGCTACACCTTC. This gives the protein CASSPTRAGYTF.

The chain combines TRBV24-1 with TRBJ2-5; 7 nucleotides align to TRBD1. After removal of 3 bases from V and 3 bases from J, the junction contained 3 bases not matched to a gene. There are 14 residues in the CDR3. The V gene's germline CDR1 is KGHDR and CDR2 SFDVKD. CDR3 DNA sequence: TGTGCCACCAGTGATCCCGGGACAGAAGAGACCCAGTACTTC. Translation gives CATSDPGTEETQYF.

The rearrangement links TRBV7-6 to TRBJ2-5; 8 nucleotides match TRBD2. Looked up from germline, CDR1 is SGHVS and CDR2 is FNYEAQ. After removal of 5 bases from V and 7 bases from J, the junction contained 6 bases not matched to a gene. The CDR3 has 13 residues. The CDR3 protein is CASSGGGLGTQYF. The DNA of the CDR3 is TGTGCCAGCAGCGGCGGGGGGCTCGGGACCCAGTACTTC.